A selection of T cell receptor beta chains follows, all from one sample in a study of cytomegalovirus exposure and HLA in healthy donors. Sequencing used immunoSEQ multiplex PCR; TCRdb keeps in-frame clones, though not all of them. This table holds approximately 140,000 clones, about four fifths found once. Input material: PBMCs. The receptors stem from a male donor in good health and CMV-seronegative. Each CDR3 is given with its conserved first and last residue. A D gene is named only where the DNA matches it firmly. Size values are once, few and many counts, or a class for expanded clones, and some rows have none.

j_call: TRBJ1-3; v_call: TRBV29-1; clone_size: .; d_call: .; cdr3_nt: TGCAGCTCCTACTCTGGAAACACCATATATTTT; cdr3_aa: CSSYSGNTIYF
j_call: TRBJ2-1; v_call: TRBV6-7; clone_size: few; d_call: TRBD2; cdr3_nt: TGTGCCAGCAGTTACTCCCTCTTACTAGCGGGGGAGGGTAATGAGCAGTTCTTC; cdr3_aa: CASSYSLLLAGEGNEQFF
j_call: TRBJ2-7; v_call: TRBV7-2; clone_size: .; d_call: .; cdr3_nt: TGTGCCAGCAGCTTAGACCAGGGTCTCAGCGAGCAGTACTTC; cdr3_aa: CASSLDQGLSEQYF
j_call: TRBJ2-7; v_call: TRBV5-1; clone_size: .; d_call: TRBD1; cdr3_nt: TGCGCCAGCAGCCCCTGGACAGGAACCTCCTACGAGCAGTACTTC; cdr3_aa: CASSPWTGTSYEQYF
j_call: TRBJ1-2; v_call: TRBV6-1; clone_size: .; d_call: TRBD1; cdr3_nt: TGTGCCAGCACCTTGGGACAGGGGGCTGATGGCTACACCTTC; cdr3_aa: CASTLGQGADGYTF
j_call: TRBJ1-1; v_call: TRBV5-4; clone_size: .; d_call: .; cdr3_nt: TGTGCCAGCAGCTTGTTGCAGGGGAACGCTGAAGCTTTCTTT; cdr3_aa: CASSLLQGNAEAFF
j_call: TRBJ2-1; v_call: TRBV30; clone_size: .; d_call: .; cdr3_nt: TGTGCCTGGAGTGTAAATTTTGGGCCACCCCACAATGAGCAGTTCTTC; cdr3_aa: CAWSVNFGPPHNEQFF
j_call: TRBJ1-1; v_call: TRBV7-3; clone_size: .; d_call: .; cdr3_nt: TGTGCCAGCAGCTTAATCGTGAACACTGAAGCTTTCTTT; cdr3_aa: CASSLIVNTEAFF
j_call: TRBJ2-5; v_call: TRBV6-6; clone_size: .; d_call: .; cdr3_nt: TGTGCCAGCAGTCACCCTATCGGACAGCGCCAAGAGACCCAGTACTTC; cdr3_aa: CASSHPIGQRQETQYF
j_call: TRBJ2-2; v_call: TRBV7-7; clone_size: .; d_call: .; cdr3_nt: TGTGCTAGCAGCCCCACTGGGAACACCGGGGAGCTGTTTTTT; cdr3_aa: CASSPTGNTGELFF
j_call: TRBJ1-1; v_call: TRBV7-2; clone_size: .; d_call: .; cdr3_nt: TGTGCCAGCAGCCTCACACAGTTTTTCACTGAAGCTTTCTTT; cdr3_aa: CASSLTQFFTEAFF
j_call: TRBJ1-1; v_call: TRBV9; clone_size: .; d_call: .; cdr3_nt: TGTGCCAGCAGCGTAGATGGGGGGGGGAACACTGAAGCTTTCTTT; cdr3_aa: CASSVDGGGNTEAFF
j_call: TRBJ2-3; v_call: TRBV6-6; clone_size: few; d_call: TRBD2; cdr3_nt: TGTGCCAGCAGTTACAGGCGGGAGGGCACGCGAGATACGCAGTATTTT; cdr3_aa: CASSYRREGTRDTQYF
j_call: TRBJ2-7; v_call: TRBV14; clone_size: .; d_call: TRBD1; cdr3_nt: TGTGCCAGCAGCCTCACCGGGACAGGGACCCGCGAGCAGTACTTC; cdr3_aa: CASSLTGTGTREQYF
j_call: TRBJ2-5; v_call: TRBV30; clone_size: .; d_call: .; cdr3_nt: TGTGCCTGGGGGTTGGGGGCTAGAGAGACCCAGTACTTC; cdr3_aa: CAWGLGARETQYF
j_call: TRBJ1-4; v_call: TRBV2; clone_size: .; d_call: .; cdr3_nt: TGTGCCAGCAGCCCAGGGAGGGAAAAACTGTTTTTT; cdr3_aa: CASSPGREKLFF
j_call: TRBJ2-7; v_call: TRBV6-5; clone_size: .; d_call: TRBD2; cdr3_nt: TGTGCCAGCAGGGGACTAGCGGCGACCTACGAGCAGTACTTC; cdr3_aa: CASRGLAATYEQYF
j_call: TRBJ1-2; v_call: TRBV19; clone_size: .; d_call: .; cdr3_nt: TGTGCCAGCGAAACAGCTAACTATGGCTACACCTTC; cdr3_aa: CASETANYGYTF
j_call: TRBJ1-2; v_call: TRBV30; clone_size: .; d_call: .; cdr3_nt: TGTGCCTGGAGTGTCGGGCAGGGTCATGGCTACACCTTC; cdr3_aa: CAWSVGQGHGYTF
j_call: TRBJ2-7; v_call: TRBV5-4; clone_size: .; d_call: .; cdr3_nt: TGTGCCAGCAGCATTCGGGGCGGGGACAGCAAATCCACTCGGTACTTC; cdr3_aa: CASSIRGGDSKSTRYF
j_call: TRBJ1-2; v_call: TRBV4-1; clone_size: .; d_call: TRBD1; cdr3_nt: TGCGCCAGCAGCCAAGATAGTGGTAGGCAGGGGGCTGGCTACACCTTC; cdr3_aa: CASSQDSGRQGAGYTF
j_call: TRBJ2-1; v_call: TRBV7-9; clone_size: .; d_call: .; cdr3_nt: TGTGCCAGCAGCCCCCCGGGGAATGAGCAGTTCTTC; cdr3_aa: CASSPPGNEQFF
j_call: TRBJ1-1; v_call: TRBV6-5; clone_size: .; d_call: .; cdr3_nt: TGTGCCAGCAGCCGGACAGTAACTGAAGCTTTCTTT; cdr3_aa: CASSRTVTEAFF
j_call: TRBJ2-3; v_call: TRBV7-3; clone_size: .; d_call: TRBD2; cdr3_nt: TGTGCCAGCAGCTTGACCCGGGGGGCGCAGTATTTT; cdr3_aa: CASSLTRGAQYF
j_call: TRBJ2-7; v_call: TRBV6-5; clone_size: few; d_call: .; cdr3_nt: TGTGCCAGCAGCCGTTCAGGGGCGTACGAGCAGTACTTC; cdr3_aa: CASSRSGAYEQYF
j_call: TRBJ2-3; v_call: TRBV6-5; clone_size: .; d_call: .; cdr3_nt: TGTGCCAGCAGTTACTCGATTCTCGGAGATACGCAGTATTTT; cdr3_aa: CASSYSILGDTQYF
j_call: TRBJ1-2; v_call: TRBV5-1; clone_size: .; d_call: TRBD1; cdr3_nt: TGCGCCAGCAGCTTGTCGGGGACAGGTGGGGGCTACACCTTC; cdr3_aa: CASSLSGTGGGYTF
j_call: TRBJ2-2; v_call: TRBV9; clone_size: once; d_call: TRBD2; cdr3_nt: TGTGCCAGCAGCGCTCCCCGGGGCAGCGGGGGTAACACCGGGGAGCTGTTTTTT; cdr3_aa: CASSAPRGSGGNTGELFF
j_call: TRBJ2-2; v_call: TRBV2; clone_size: .; d_call: TRBD2; cdr3_nt: TGTGCCAGCAGTGAGTGGACTAGGGGCACCGGGGAGCTGTTTTTT; cdr3_aa: CASSEWTRGTGELFF
j_call: TRBJ2-4; v_call: TRBV6-6; clone_size: .; d_call: .; cdr3_nt: TGTGCCAGTGCCGGGGGAGCCAAAAACATTCAGTACTTC; cdr3_aa: CASAGGAKNIQYF
j_call: TRBJ1-2; v_call: TRBV30; clone_size: .; d_call: .; cdr3_nt: TGTGCCTGCCCCGGGTTCCCGACGCGTCACTATGGCTACACCTTC; cdr3_aa: CACPGFPTRHYGYTF
j_call: TRBJ2-1; v_call: TRBV7-6; clone_size: .; d_call: TRBD2; cdr3_nt: TGTGCCAGCAGCTGGAGGGCTAGCGGCGTCTCCTACAATGAGCAGTTCTTC; cdr3_aa: CASSWRASGVSYNEQFF
j_call: TRBJ2-1; v_call: TRBV4-1; clone_size: few; d_call: TRBD1; cdr3_nt: TGCGCCAGCAGGGACAGGGGATCCAATGAGCAGTTCTTC; cdr3_aa: CASRDRGSNEQFF
j_call: TRBJ2-7; v_call: TRBV7-2; clone_size: .; d_call: .; cdr3_nt: TGTGCCAGCAGCTTACCCCCCCGTCGCTACGAGCAGTACTTC; cdr3_aa: CASSLPPRRYEQYF
j_call: TRBJ2-6; v_call: TRBV5-4; clone_size: .; d_call: .; cdr3_nt: TGTGCCAGCAGCTTGGACAGGGCGGGGGCCAACGTCCTGACTTTC; cdr3_aa: CASSLDRAGANVLTF
j_call: TRBJ1-1; v_call: TRBV9; clone_size: .; d_call: .; cdr3_nt: TGTGCCAGCAGCGGGGGCCGGGTCAAGAACACTGAAGCTTTCTTT; cdr3_aa: CASSGGRVKNTEAFF
j_call: TRBJ1-1; v_call: TRBV27; clone_size: .; d_call: .; cdr3_nt: TGTGCCAGCAGTTTAACCCAGGGGATGAACACTGAAGCTTTCTTT; cdr3_aa: CASSLTQGMNTEAFF
j_call: TRBJ2-1; v_call: TRBV7-2; clone_size: .; d_call: .; cdr3_nt: TGTGCCAGCAGCTTAGAACTGCTAAACTACAATGAGCAGTTCTTC; cdr3_aa: CASSLELLNYNEQFF
j_call: TRBJ2-7; v_call: TRBV5-1; clone_size: .; d_call: TRBD2; cdr3_nt: TGCGCCAGCAGCTCCGGGACTAGTGAGGCCTACGAGCAGTACTTC; cdr3_aa: CASSSGTSEAYEQYF
j_call: TRBJ1-2; v_call: TRBV6-6; clone_size: .; d_call: .; cdr3_nt: TGTGCCAGCAGTTACACGAAGACAGCTAACTATGGCTACACCTTC; cdr3_aa: CASSYTKTANYGYTF
j_call: TRBJ1-1; v_call: TRBV19; clone_size: .; d_call: .; cdr3_nt: TGTGCCAGTAGTTTGAGGACAGAGAACACTGAAGCTTTCTTT; cdr3_aa: CASSLRTENTEAFF
j_call: TRBJ2-7; v_call: TRBV5-1; clone_size: .; d_call: TRBD1; cdr3_nt: TGCGCCAGCAGCTTGGGACAGGGAAATGCGTACGAGCAGCACTTC; cdr3_aa: CASSLGQGNAYEQHF
j_call: TRBJ1-2; v_call: TRBV5-1; clone_size: once; d_call: TRBD1; cdr3_nt: TGCGCCAGCAGCGTAAGACAGGGGGCCAGTGGCTACACCTTC; cdr3_aa: CASSVRQGASGYTF
j_call: TRBJ1-5; v_call: TRBV18; clone_size: .; d_call: TRBD1; cdr3_nt: TGTGCCAGCTCACTGACAGGGGTGACTTATAGCAATCAGCCCCAGCATTTT; cdr3_aa: CASSLTGVTYSNQPQHF
j_call: TRBJ2-3; v_call: TRBV6-5; clone_size: .; d_call: .; cdr3_nt: TGTGCCAGCACCCACACAGATACGCAGTATTTT; cdr3_aa: CASTHTDTQYF
j_call: TRBJ2-5; v_call: TRBV6-1; clone_size: .; d_call: TRBD1; cdr3_nt: TGTGCCAGCAGTGAGCAGGAAGACAGGGGAGAGACCCAGTACTTC; cdr3_aa: CASSEQEDRGETQYF
j_call: TRBJ1-2; v_call: TRBV6-5; clone_size: .; d_call: TRBD1; cdr3_nt: TGTGCCAGCAGTTACACCCAGACAGGGTTTCGCTATGGCTACCCCTTC; cdr3_aa: CASSYTQTGFRYGYPF
j_call: TRBJ2-5; v_call: TRBV12-5; clone_size: .; d_call: .; cdr3_nt: TGTGCTAGTGGTTTGACTTCTACAGGTGGACAAGAGACCCAGTACTTC; cdr3_aa: CASGLTSTGGQETQYF